The rows below give T cell receptor beta chains drawn from one sample of a study of CD8 T cells in ankylosing spondylitis. TCRdb analysed the 5' RACE reads with MiXCR anew, one entry per CDR3 protein. The sample consists of more than 100,000 distinct CDR3 sequences, 9.5% to 12% of them appearing once. Sequencing was performed on blood, either unsorted or a sorted T cell fraction (not recorded which). The receptor source for this set is a female donor with ankylosing spondylitis or in good health (not recorded which). CDR3s include the opening cysteine and the closing phenylalanine or tryptophan.

v_call,cdr3_aa
TRBV27,CASSSGGGYGYTF
TRBV20-1,CSALIISGVRTDTQYF
TRBV9,CASSGVMGGPYYEQFF
TRBV7-2,CASSISGTGGNEKLFF
TRBV7-2,CASSQTGDYGYTF
TRBV7-9,CASSAGLPSYNEQFF
TRBV28,CASSFVGSDNEKLFF
TRBV12-3/TRBV12-4,CASSRDFRNEQFF
TRBV5-6,CASSWGQVGQPQHF
TRBV5-1,CASSYVDDSPLHF
TRBV12-3/TRBV12-4,CASSSQMNTEAFF
TRBV4-2,CASSQDQGSVAYEQYF
TRBV29-1,CSVEADRNSPLHF
TRBV5-1,CASSWSEGRLATNEKLFF
TRBV7-9,CASSLGGQGGGYTF
TRBV21-1,CASSDSPGGSAADTQYF
TRBV20-1,CSASPPQGYTF
TRBV5-1,CASSSRTSGNNEQFF
TRBV7-2,CASSLGGGNQPQHF
TRBV27,CATARPPTDTQYF
TRBV11-2,CASSLIAGGRVDTQYF
TRBV7-8,CASSLVGTRSFTRETQYF